This TCR beta chain was sequenced during a study of radiotherapy plus CTLA-4 blockade in lung cancer (dated by TCRdb to the late 2010s). Regarding the complete study: Among the enrolled patients, about 19% had an objective response, and around 31% reached disease control. Study-wide findings and limitations: Early dynamic changes in blood T cell clones, together with increased serum interferon-beta after radiation, were reported as the strongest predictors of response. After treatment with radiotherapy and ipilimumab, TCR clones that originated in tumors expanded in peripheral blood.

In this study, focal radiation therapy paired with CTLA-4 blockade (ipilimumab) was tested in patients who had chemo-refractory metastatic non-small-cell lung cancer. A note on this clone: The specificity of this receptor is unknown. Base qualities are not at hand, and no much larger clone is one base apart.

The method was the immunoSEQ multiplex PCR assay. TCRdb took this table from immuneACCESS and kept in-frame rearrangements with V and J called. Such tables lack part of the clones; where checked against another copy, unresolved V genes explain under half of the gap, and the rest is unexplained. Present in this sample are tens of thousands of clones, approximately 86% of which were seen just once. Approximately 15% of the sample is in the top ten clones. This receptor was obtained from a human donor with non-small cell lung cancer that progressed on radiotherapy plus ipilimumab. Sequenced material: peripheral blood, taken from a patient treated with radiotherapy plus ipilimumab.

The DNA sequence follows: TGTGCCAGCAGCTTTCAGGGGGCTGTCGGGGAGCTGTTTTTT. Its protein product is CASSFQGAVGELFF. This receptor chain uses TRBV7-2 and TRBJ2-2; TRBD1 aligns with 8 central bases. Compared with germline, V lacks 3 bases and J lacks 7 bases; bases without a gene match: 4. The CDR3 has 14 amino acids, counting the end cysteine and phenylalanine. Just CDR3 DNA is preserved here, 42 bases in frame from base 1. CDR1 SGHTA and CDR2 FQGNSA were looked up in the germline V gene. The variable domain in full, with residues beyond the CDR3 obtained from the reference TRBV7-2 and TRBJ2-2 genes, is GAGVSQSPSNKVTEKGKDVELRCDPISGHTALYWYRQSLGQGLEFLIYFQGNSAPDKSGLPSDRFSAERTGGSVSTLTIQRTQQEDSAVYLCASSFQGAVGELFFGEGSRLTVL.